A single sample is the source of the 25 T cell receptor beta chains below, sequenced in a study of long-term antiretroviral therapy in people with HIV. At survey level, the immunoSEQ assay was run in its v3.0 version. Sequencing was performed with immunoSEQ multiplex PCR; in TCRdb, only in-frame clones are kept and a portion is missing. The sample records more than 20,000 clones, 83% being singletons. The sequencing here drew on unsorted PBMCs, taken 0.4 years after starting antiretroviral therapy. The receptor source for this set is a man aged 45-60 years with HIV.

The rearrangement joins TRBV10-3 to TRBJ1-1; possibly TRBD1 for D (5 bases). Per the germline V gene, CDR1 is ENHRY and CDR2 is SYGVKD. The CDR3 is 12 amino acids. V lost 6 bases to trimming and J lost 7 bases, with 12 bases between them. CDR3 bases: TGTGCCATCAGGGGGCAGGATGATGAAGCTTTCTTT. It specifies CAIRGQDDEAFF.

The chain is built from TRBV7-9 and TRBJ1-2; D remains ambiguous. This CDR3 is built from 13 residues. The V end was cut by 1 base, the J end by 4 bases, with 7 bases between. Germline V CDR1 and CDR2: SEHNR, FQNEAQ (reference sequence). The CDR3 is CASSLEGFYGYTF. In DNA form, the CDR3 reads TGTGCCAGCAGCTTAGAAGGGTTCTATGGCTACACCTTC.

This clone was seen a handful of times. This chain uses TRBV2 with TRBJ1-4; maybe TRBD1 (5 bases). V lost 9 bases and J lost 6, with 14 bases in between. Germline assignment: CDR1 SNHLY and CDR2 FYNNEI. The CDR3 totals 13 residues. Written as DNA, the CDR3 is TGTGCCAGTACAAGGGGATTGGATGAAAAACTGTTTTTT. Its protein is CASTRGLDEKLFF.

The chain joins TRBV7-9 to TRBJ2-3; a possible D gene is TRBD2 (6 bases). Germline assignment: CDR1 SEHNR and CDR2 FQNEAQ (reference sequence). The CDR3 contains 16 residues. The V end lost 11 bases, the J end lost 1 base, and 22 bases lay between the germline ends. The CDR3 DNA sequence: TGTGCCCTCTCCGCGGAGGGGATCAGAGGCACAGATACGCAGTATTTT. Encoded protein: CALSAEGIRGTDTQYF.

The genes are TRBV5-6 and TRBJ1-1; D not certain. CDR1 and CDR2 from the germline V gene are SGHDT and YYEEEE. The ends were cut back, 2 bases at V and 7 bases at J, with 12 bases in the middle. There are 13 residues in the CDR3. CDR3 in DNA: TGTGCCAGCAGCTTCCTAATGTGGGGTGAAGCTTTCTTT. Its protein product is CASSFLMWGEAFF.

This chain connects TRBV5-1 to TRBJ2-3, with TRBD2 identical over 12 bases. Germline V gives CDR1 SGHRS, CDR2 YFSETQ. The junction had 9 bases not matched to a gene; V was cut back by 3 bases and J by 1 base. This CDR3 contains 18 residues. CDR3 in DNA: TGCGCCAGCAGCTCGACTAGCGGGGGAGATTACCGCACAGATACGCAGTATTTT. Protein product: CASSSTSGGDYRTDTQYF. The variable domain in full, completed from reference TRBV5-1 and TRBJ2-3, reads KAGVTQTPRYLIKTRGQQVTLSCSPISGHRSVSWYQQTPGQGLQFLFEYFSETQRNKGNFPGRFSGRQFSNSRSEMNVSTLELGDSALYLCASSSTSGGDYRTDTQYFGPGTRLTVL.

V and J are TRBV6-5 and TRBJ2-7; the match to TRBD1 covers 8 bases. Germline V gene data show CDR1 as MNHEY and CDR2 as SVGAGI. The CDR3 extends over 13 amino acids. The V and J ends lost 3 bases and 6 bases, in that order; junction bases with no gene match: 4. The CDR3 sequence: CASSYQGASEQYF. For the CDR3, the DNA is TGTGCCAGCAGTTATCAGGGGGCTAGCGAGCAGTACTTC.

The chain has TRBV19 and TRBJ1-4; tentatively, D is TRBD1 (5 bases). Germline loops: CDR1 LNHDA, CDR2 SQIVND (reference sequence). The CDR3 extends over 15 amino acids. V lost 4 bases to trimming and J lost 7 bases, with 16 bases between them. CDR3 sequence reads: CASSSQGGLSEKLFF. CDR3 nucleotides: TGTGCCAGTAGTAGCCAGGGTGGGTTGTCTGAAAAACTGTTTTTT.

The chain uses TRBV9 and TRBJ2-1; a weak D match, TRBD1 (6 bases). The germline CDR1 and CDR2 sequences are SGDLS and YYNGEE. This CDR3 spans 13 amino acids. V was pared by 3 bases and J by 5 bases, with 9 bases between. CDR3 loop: CASSGGLNNEQFF. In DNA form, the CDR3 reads TGTGCCAGCAGCGGGGGGCTGAACAATGAGCAGTTCTTC.

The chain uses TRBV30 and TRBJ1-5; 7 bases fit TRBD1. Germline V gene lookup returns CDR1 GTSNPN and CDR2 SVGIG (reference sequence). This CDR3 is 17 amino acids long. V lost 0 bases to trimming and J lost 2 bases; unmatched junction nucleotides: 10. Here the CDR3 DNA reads TGTGCCTGGAGTGTCGGGCGGGCAGGGGGGGGCAATCAGCCCCAGCATTTT. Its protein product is CAWSVGRAGGGNQPQHF.

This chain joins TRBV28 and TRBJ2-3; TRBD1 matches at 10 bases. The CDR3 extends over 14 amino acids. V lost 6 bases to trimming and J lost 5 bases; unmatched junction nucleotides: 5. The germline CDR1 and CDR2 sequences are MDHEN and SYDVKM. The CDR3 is CASRFGTGVDTQYF. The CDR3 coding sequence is TGTGCCAGCAGATTCGGGACAGGGGTAGATACGCAGTATTTT.

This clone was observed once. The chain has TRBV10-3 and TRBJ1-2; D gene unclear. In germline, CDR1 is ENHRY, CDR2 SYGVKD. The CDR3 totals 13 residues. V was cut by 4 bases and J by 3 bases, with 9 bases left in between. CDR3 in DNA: TGTGCCATCAGTGGTACGGCCTACTATGGCTACACCTTC. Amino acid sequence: CAISGTAYYGYTF.

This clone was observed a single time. For the CDR3, the DNA is TGTGCCAGCAGTGGGCTCCTGAACACTGAAGCTTTCTTT. It is translated as CASSGLLNTEAFF. This rearrangement joins TRBV2 to TRBJ1-1; no reliable D call. The CDR3 loop spans 13 amino acids. V lost 4 bases, J lost 0 bases, and 6 bases lay in between. In germline, CDR1 is SNHLY, CDR2 FYNNEI.

The chain's CDR3 is CASSTLVGTSGGRVDTQYF. Written as DNA, the CDR3 is TGTGCCAGCAGCACCCTAGTGGGGACTAGCGGGGGACGGGTAGATACGCAGTATTTT. The chain joins TRBV7-6 to TRBJ2-3; 14 bases align to TRBD2. V shed 5 bases, J shed 5 bases, and the junction held 15 bases outside the gene matches. The germline V gene has CDR1 SGHVS and CDR2 FNYEAQ. This CDR3 is 19 amino acids long. The complete variable domain, with remaining parts taken from reference TRBV7-6 and TRBJ2-3, reads GAGVSQSPRYKVTKRGQDVALRCDPISGHVSLYWYRQALGQGPEFLTYFNYEAQQDKSGLPNDRFSAERPEGSISTLTIQRTEQRDSAMYRCASSTLVGTSGGRVDTQYFGPGTRLTVL.

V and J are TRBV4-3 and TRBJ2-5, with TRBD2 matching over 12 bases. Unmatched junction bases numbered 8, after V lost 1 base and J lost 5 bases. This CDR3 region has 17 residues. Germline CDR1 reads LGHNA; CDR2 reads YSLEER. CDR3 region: CASSQGLAGEVGETQYF. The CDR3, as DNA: TGCGCCAGCAGCCAAGGACTAGCGGGGGAAGTAGGGGAGACCCAGTACTTC.

The DNA of the CDR3 is TGTGCCAGCAGCGGGACAGCGGGGGGTCCATACGAGCAGTACTTC. Protein sequence: CASSGTAGGPYEQYF. V gene TRBV5-6 combines with J gene TRBJ2-7; 9 bases are a match to TRBD2. The J segment lost 4 bases and the V segment lost 4 bases, leaving 9 bases of the junction unmatched. Germline V CDR1 and CDR2: SGHDT, YYEEEE. The length of the CDR3 is 15 residues.

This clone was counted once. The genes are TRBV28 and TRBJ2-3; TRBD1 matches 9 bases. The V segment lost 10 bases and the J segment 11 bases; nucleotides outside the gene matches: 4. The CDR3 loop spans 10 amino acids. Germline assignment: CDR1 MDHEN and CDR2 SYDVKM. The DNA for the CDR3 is TGTGCCACCGGACAGGGGAAGCAGTATTTT. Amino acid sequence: CATGQGKQYF.

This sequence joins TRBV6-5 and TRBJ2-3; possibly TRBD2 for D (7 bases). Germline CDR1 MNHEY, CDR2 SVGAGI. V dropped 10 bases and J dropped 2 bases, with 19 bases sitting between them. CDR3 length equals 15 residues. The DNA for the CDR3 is TGTGCCACCAAAAGAGCGGGACAACTCACAGATACGCAGTATTTT. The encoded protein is CATKRAGQLTDTQYF.

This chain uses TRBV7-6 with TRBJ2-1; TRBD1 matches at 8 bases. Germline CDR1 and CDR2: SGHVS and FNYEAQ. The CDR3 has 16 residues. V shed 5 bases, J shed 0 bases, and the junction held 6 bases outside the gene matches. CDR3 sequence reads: CASSPWTGNSYNEQFF. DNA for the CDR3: TGTGCCAGCAGCCCCTGGACAGGGAACTCCTACAATGAGCAGTTCTTC. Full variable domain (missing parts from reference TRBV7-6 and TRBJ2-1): GAGVSQSPRYKVTKRGQDVALRCDPISGHVSLYWYRQALGQGPEFLTYFNYEAQQDKSGLPNDRFSAERPEGSISTLTIQRTEQRDSAMYRCASSPWTGNSYNEQFFGPGTRLTVL.

The CDR3: CASSEEFSGNTIYF. The CDR3 bases are TGTGCCAGCAGTGAGGAATTCTCTGGAAACACCATATATTTT. This sequence joins TRBV2 and TRBJ1-3; D remains unclear. V gave up 3 bases and J gave up 0 bases, with 6 bases separating them. Germline CDR1 is SNHLY and CDR2 is FYNNEI. The CDR3 is 14 residues long. The variable domain in full, with the rest retrieved from reference TRBV2 and TRBJ1-3, is EPEVTQTPSHQVTQMGQEVILRCVPISNHLYFYWYRQILGQKVEFLVSFYNNEISEKSEIFDDQFSVERPDGSNFTLKIRSTKLEDSAMYFCASSEEFSGNTIYFGEGSWLTVV.

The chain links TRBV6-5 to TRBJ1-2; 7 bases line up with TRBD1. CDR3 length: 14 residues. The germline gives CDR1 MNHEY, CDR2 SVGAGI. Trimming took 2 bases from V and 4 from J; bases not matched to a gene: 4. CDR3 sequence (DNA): TGTGCCAGCAGTTACCTTCGACAGGGCTATGGCTACACCTTC. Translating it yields CASSYLRQGYGYTF.

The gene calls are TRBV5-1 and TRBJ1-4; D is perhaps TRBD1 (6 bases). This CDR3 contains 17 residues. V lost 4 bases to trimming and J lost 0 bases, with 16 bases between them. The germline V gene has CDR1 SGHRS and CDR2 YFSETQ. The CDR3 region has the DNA TGCGCCAGCAGCCTTCGGGGGGGGGCCGCAACTAATGAAAAACTGTTTTTT. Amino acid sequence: CASSLRGGAATNEKLFF. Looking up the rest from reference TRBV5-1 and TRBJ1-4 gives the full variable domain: KAGVTQTPRYLIKTRGQQVTLSCSPISGHRSVSWYQQTPGQGLQFLFEYFSETQRNKGNFPGRFSGRQFSNSRSEMNVSTLELGDSALYLCASSLRGGAATNEKLFFGSGTQLSVL.

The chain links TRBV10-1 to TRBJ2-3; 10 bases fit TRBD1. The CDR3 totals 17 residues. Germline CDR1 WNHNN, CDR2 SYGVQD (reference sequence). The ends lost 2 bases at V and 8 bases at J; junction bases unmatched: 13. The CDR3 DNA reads TGCGCCAGCAGTGAGAGGCCGGGACAGGGGTTCTTCGGTACGCAGTATTTT. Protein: CASSERPGQGFFGTQYF.

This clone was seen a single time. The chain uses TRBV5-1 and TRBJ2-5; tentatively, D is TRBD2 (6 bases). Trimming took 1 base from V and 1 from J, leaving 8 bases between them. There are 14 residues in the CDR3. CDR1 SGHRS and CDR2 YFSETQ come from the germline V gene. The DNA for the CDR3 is TGCGCCAGCAGCTTGTGGACTACCCAAGAGACCCAGTACTTC. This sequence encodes CASSLWTTQETQYF.

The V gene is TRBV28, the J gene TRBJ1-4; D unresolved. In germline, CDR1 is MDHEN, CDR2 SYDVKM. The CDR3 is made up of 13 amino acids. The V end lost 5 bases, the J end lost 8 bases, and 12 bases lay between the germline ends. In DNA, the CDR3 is TGTGCCAGCAGTGAGTACGTGGGGGAAAAACTGTTTTTT. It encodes CASSEYVGEKLFF.